Included here is one TCR beta chain sequence, with context. Measured with immunoSEQ multiplex PCR; TCRdb has only the in-frame clones, and not every one. Counted here are about 130,000 clones, around 90% occurring once; the ten biggest clones make up 1.3% to 1.5%. The data were taken from a study of T cell responses to AZD1222 COVID-19 vaccine. The receptor was derived from an adult in good health. The sequencing used peripheral blood, collected on day 0 of AZD1222 vaccination.

CDR3 sequence reads: CASSIPGRGTEAFF. For the CDR3, the DNA is TGTGCCAGTAGTATACCGGGGAGGGGGACTGAAGCTTTCTTT. The chain uses TRBV19 and TRBJ1-1; TRBD1 might be the D (6 bases). Germline CDR1 LNHDA, CDR2 SQIVND (reference sequence). V was shortened by 2 bases and J by 5 bases, with 12 bases between the two germline ends. This CDR3 is built from 14 residues. The variable domain in full, completed from reference TRBV19 and TRBJ1-1, reads DGGITQSPKYLFRKEGQNVTLSCEQNLNHDAMYWYRQDPGQGLRLIYYSQIVNDFQKGDIAEGYSVSREKKESFPLTVTSAQKNPTAFYLCASSIPGRGTEAFFGQGTRLTVV.